This T cell receptor beta chain is drawn from a study of T-cell memory formation after mild COVID-19 (dated by TCRdb to the early 2020s). Turning to the overall study: TCR sequence clusters from the two donors were found to be largely donor specific. In a couple of donors, T-cell clones that expanded and contracted after mild COVID-19 were tracked by sequencing TCRalpha and TCRbeta repertoires over time. The cohort comprised two young, previously healthy adult volunteers, one female and one male.

This clonotype was seen more than once but under ten times. This clone's antigen is unknown. There are no base qualities to consult, and no much larger clone falls within one base. Ficoll-Paque density gradient centrifugation was used to isolate PBMCs. The sequencing machine was an Illumina NovaSeq 6000. cDNA libraries for TCRalpha and TCRbeta were prepared by 5'RACE using constant-segment primers, with sample barcodes and unique molecular identifiers added. Trizol reagent was used to extract RNA from every sample. Amplification of the libraries took two PCR steps, and the second step added a second sample barcode plus Illumina TruSeq adapters. Sequencing of libraries was performed on an Illumina NovaSeq with 2 x 150 bp paired-end reads. On the study's bioinformatics: The reads were demultiplexed and collapsed into UMI-guided consensus sequences using migec v1.2.7. Using mixcr v2.1.11, UMI consensuses were aligned to TRA and TRB V and J templates and then assembled into clonotypes. A clonotype was counted as expanded or contracted only when both edgeR and NoisET called the clonotype significant, with the noise models trained on biological replicates. edgeR calls used a false discovery rate-adjusted p below 0.01 and a log2 fold-change threshold of 1. As an exploratory analysis of dynamics, max-normalized trajectories of the 1000 most abundant clonotypes were examined by PCA with hierarchical clustering. Separately sequenced CD4+ and CD8+ repertoires were used to assign the CD4 or CD8 phenotype of responding clones. The public reads were reanalyzed by TCRdb: fastp trimming at Q25, MiXCR alignment, in-frame beta chains only. Entries are consolidated by CDR3 protein sequence, retaining the most common genes and DNA. The V and J calls here are based on TCRdb, not the publication. For this sample there are roughly 400,000 distinct CDR3 sequences; approximately 24% appear just once. The top ten hold roughly 8.7% of the sample.

Based on the germline V gene, the CDR1 and CDR2 sequences are SGHRS and YFSETQ. CDR3 length: 14 amino acids, cysteine to phenylalanine. Of all the DNA, just the CDR3 is kept, 42 bases in frame from base 1. The junction carries 11 bases between V and J, which are trimmed by 4 bases and 1 base respectively. Study-wide conclusions, independent of this receptor: The detection of some responding clones in pre-infection memory suggests that pre-existing cross-reactive memory T cells joined the SARS-CoV-2 response. Only a couple of mild cases were covered by the study, and larger cohorts that include severe cases with pre-infection samples were considered necessary. SARS-CoV-2 specificity was not confirmed for the second-wave clones peaking on day 37. Balanced CD4/CD8 phenotypes were observed for clones contracting from day 15 to 85, whereas a bias towards CD4+ was observed for a second wave of clones expanding from day 15 to 37. Contracting CD4+ clones were found mainly in CM and EM memory subsets, while CD8+ clones were enriched in EMRA.

Source material: PBMCs or a T cell subset sorted from them (not recorded which). This receptor was identified in an adult woman who had mild COVID-19 (a few samples of this study predate the infection). The sample titles of this study are shuffled in the database, so cell type and time point are left out; the donor was told from shared clones. The rearrangement joined TRBV5-1 to TRBJ1-1; TRBD1 is a weak D gene call, 6 bases matching. The CDR3 region reads CASSGWDKNTEAFF. The nucleotide sequence is TGCGCCAGCAGCGGCTGGGACAAGAACACTGAAGCTTTCTTT. With the rest looked up from the reference TRBV5-1 and TRBJ1-1 genes rather than sequenced, the full variable domain is KAGVTQTPRYLIKTRGQQVTLSCSPISGHRSVSWYQQTPGQGLQFLFEYFSETQRNKGNFPGRFSGRQFSNSRSEMNVSTLELGDSALYLCASSGWDKNTEAFFGQGTRLTVV.